This T cell receptor (beta chain) was profiled in a study of T cell responses to AZD1222 COVID-19 vaccine. Study-wide results and caveats: Seropositive at baseline were only six AZD1222 recipients. Increased Spike-specific TCR breadth and depth were observed after two AZD1222 doses. The study reported that nearly half of spike-specific TCRs target unmutated variant regions.

Repertoires were generated with immunoSEQ multiplex PCR, while TCRdb's copy carries only in-frame clones and drops some. The sample contains 120,000 or so clones, 70% to 90% of which appear only once. With regard to this clone: What it recognizes is unknown. The junction differs from germline at one of its ends, possibly a read error.

Second-dose recipients at about 4 or about 12 weeks were treated as one pooled group. The material was peripheral blood, obtained 28 days after the second AZD1222 dose. The sequence derives from an adult who received the AZD1222 COVID-19 vaccine.

The CDR3 sequence: CSAEDTWPDF. CDR3 bases: TGCAGTGCAGAAGATACCTGGCCAGACTTC. The gene calls are TRBV20-1 and TRBJ1-2, with D unresolved. CDR1 is DFQATT and CDR2 is SNEGSKA in the germline V gene (reference sequence). The CDR3 length is 10 residues.